Below are 12 T cell receptor beta chains sequenced from a single sample in a study of STAT3 mutations in large granular lymphocyte leukemia. The study's findings and limits: Every T-cell large granular lymphocyte leukemia patient had at least one immunodominant TCR beta clonotype.

Here immunoSEQ multiplex PCR was the method, and the copy in TCRdb shows in-frame clones only, minus some. The data show some 10,000 clones, around 90% seen once. Their antigens are not known. The material sequenced was peripheral blood mononuclear cells. The receptors come from a man in his 60s with T-cell large granular lymphocyte leukemia. Some clones in this sample may be carry-over from other donors' samples.

The chain has TRBV14 and TRBJ2-5; unclear D gene. Trimming removed 2 bases from V and 5 bases from J, with 6 bases in between. The CDR3 runs to 12 residues. Germline loops: CDR1 SGHDN, CDR2 FVKESK. In nucleotides, the CDR3 is TGTGCCAGCAGCCAATCGTGGGAGACCCAGTACTTC. Protein sequence: CASSQSWETQYF.

The chain recombines TRBV29-1 with TRBJ1-5; D remains ambiguous. V was trimmed by 4 bases and J by 1 base, leaving 17 bases between them. Germline V lookup: CDR1 SQVTM, CDR2 ANQGSEA. The CDR3 covers 16 residues. This CDR3 is CSVGERIGPSNQPQHF. CDR3 in DNA: TGCAGCGTTGGGGAACGGATAGGCCCCAGCAATCAGCCCCAGCATTTT.

This chain connects TRBV7-9 to TRBJ1-5; D uncertain. CDR1 and CDR2 (germline): SEHNR, FQNEAQ (reference sequence). The ends were cut back, 5 bases at V and 4 bases at J, with 9 bases in the middle. This CDR3 is built from 13 residues. CDR3: CASSLSPNQPQHF. CDR3 DNA: TGTGCCAGCAGCCTAAGCCCTAATCAGCCCCAGCATTTT.

The chain links TRBV5-4 to TRBJ2-3; no reliable D call. The CDR3 is made up of 14 amino acids. Trimming removed 3 bases from V and 1 base from J, with 9 bases in between. Per the germline V gene, CDR1 is SGHNT and CDR2 is YYREEE (reference sequence). The CDR3 DNA reads TGTGCCAGCAGCTCCCGGGCTGGCACAGATACGCAGTATTTT. As protein: CASSSRAGTDTQYF.

This chain connects TRBV19 to TRBJ2-7; D is possibly TRBD1 or TRBD2 (6 bases each). The CDR3 is 17 amino acids. The V end lost 3 bases, the J end lost 2 bases, and 20 bases lay between the germline ends. The V gene's germline CDR1 is LNHDA and CDR2 SQIVND (reference sequence). This chain's CDR3 is CASSIFGGLTQTYEQYF. CDR3 DNA: TGTGCCAGTAGTATTTTTGGGGGGCTCACCCAAACCTACGAGCAGTACTTC.

The chain uses TRBV6-1 and TRBJ1-2, with D unclear. Germline V gives CDR1 MNHNS, CDR2 SASEGT. This CDR3 comprises 12 residues. Trimming took off 5 bases at V and 2 bases at J, with 6 bases between the two ends. DNA for the CDR3: TGTGCCAGCAGTTTAGGAAACTATGGCTACACCTTC. Its translation is CASSLGNYGYTF.

The CDR3: CASSLFREGPYNEQFF. CDR3 sequence (DNA): TGTGCCAGCAGTTTATTCCGGGAGGGCCCTTACAATGAGCAGTTCTTC. The chain has TRBV27 and TRBJ2-1; 8 positions agree with TRBD2. V was clipped by 1 base and J by 4 bases; unmatched bases: 6. CDR3 length equals 16 residues. The V gene's germline CDR1 is MNHEY and CDR2 SMNVEV (reference sequence).

The chain is built from TRBV5-1 and TRBJ2-5; 7 bases fit TRBD1. The CDR3 has 13 residues. Trimming took 3 bases from V and 5 from J; bases not matched to a gene: 4. The V gene's germline CDR1 is SGHRS and CDR2 YFSETQ. CDR3 amino acids: CASSSGQAETQYF. In DNA, the CDR3 is TGCGCCAGCAGCTCCGGACAGGCCGAGACCCAGTACTTC.

This chain uses TRBV11-2 with TRBJ1-1; D not resolved. The CDR3 totals 14 residues. The germline V and J ends were trimmed by 8 bases and 0 bases, with 13 bases remaining between them. Germline V lookup: CDR1 SGHAT, CDR2 FQNNGV. The CDR3 bases are TGTGCCAGCCAACTCACGGACCTGAACACTGAAGCTTTCTTT. Amino acids: CASQLTDLNTEAFF.

The genes are TRBV10-3 and TRBJ1-2, with D possibly matching TRBD1 (6 bases). The CDR3 contains 15 residues. Germline V CDR1 and CDR2: ENHRY, SYGVKD. V was cut by 4 bases and J by 1 base, with 13 bases left in between. The CDR3 loop reads CAISAPRQDNYGYTF. For the CDR3, the DNA is TGTGCCATCAGTGCGCCCCGACAGGATAACTATGGCTACACCTTC.

This chain uses TRBV30 with TRBJ1-5; no clear D gene. Trimming stripped 2 bases from V and 0 bases from J, with 5 bases between. The germline CDR1 and CDR2 sequences are GTSNPN and SVGIG (reference sequence). CDR3 length equals 13 residues. The CDR3 region has the DNA TGTGCCTGGAGTCAACTTAGCAATCAGCCCCAGCATTTT. Residues: CAWSQLSNQPQHF.

The CDR3: CASSVQGAGGYTF. The DNA for the CDR3 is TGTGCCAGCAGCGTACAGGGGGCGGGCGGCTACACCTTC. This chain joins TRBV6-1 and TRBJ1-2; TRBD1 aligns across 9 bases. The CDR3 covers 13 residues. V was pared by 6 bases and J by 8 bases, with 7 bases of the junction left unmatched. CDR1 and CDR2 from the germline V gene are MNHNS and SASEGT.